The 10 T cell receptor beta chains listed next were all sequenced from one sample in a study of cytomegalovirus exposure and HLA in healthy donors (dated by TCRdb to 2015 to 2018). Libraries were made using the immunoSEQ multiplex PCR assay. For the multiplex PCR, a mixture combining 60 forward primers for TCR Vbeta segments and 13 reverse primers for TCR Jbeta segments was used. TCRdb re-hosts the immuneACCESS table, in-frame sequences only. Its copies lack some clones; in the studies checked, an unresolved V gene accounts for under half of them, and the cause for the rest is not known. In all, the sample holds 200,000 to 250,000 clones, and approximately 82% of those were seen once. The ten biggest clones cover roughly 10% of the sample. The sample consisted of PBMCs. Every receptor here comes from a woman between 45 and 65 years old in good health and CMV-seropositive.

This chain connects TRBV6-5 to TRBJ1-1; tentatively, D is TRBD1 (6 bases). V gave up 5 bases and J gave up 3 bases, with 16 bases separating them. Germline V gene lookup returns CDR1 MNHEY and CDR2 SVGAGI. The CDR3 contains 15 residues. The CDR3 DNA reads TGTGCCAGCAGTAGGGGACATCCTGGGCACACTGAAGCTTTCTTT. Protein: CASSRGHPGHTEAFF.

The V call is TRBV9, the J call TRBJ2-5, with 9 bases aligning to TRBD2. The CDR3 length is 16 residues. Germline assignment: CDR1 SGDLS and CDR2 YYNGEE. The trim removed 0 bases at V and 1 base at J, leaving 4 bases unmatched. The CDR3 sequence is CASSVGASGAQETQYF. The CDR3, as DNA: TGTGCCAGCAGCGTAGGAGCTAGCGGGGCCCAAGAGACCCAGTACTTC.

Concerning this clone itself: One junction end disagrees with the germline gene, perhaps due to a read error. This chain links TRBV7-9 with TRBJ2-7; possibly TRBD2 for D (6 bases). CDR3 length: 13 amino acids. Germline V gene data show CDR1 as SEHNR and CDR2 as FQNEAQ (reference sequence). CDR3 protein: CSSSLAEGGEQYF. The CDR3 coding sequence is TGTTCCAGCAGCTTAGCGGAGGGAGGCGAGCAGTACTTC.

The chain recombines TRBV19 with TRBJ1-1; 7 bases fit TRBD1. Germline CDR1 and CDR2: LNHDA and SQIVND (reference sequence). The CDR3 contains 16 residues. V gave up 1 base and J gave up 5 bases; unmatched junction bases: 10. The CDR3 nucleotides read TGTGCCAGTAGTATAGTGGCAGGGGGTTTTGGTACTGAAGCTTTCTTT. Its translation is CASSIVAGGFGTEAFF. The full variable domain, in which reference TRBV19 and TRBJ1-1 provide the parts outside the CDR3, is DGGITQSPKYLFRKEGQNVTLSCEQNLNHDAMYWYRQDPGQGLRLIYYSQIVNDFQKGDIAEGYSVSREKKESFPLTVTSAQKNPTAFYLCASSIVAGGFGTEAFFGQGTRLTVV.

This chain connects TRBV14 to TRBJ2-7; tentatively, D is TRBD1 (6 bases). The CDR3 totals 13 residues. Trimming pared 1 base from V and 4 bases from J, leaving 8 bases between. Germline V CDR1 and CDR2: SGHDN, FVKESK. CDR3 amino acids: CASSQGTVYEQYF. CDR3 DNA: TGTGCCAGCAGCCAAGGGACAGTTTACGAGCAGTACTTC.

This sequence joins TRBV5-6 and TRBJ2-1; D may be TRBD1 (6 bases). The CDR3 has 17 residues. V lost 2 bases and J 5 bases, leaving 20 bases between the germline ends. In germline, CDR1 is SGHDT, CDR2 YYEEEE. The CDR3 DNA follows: TGTGCCAGCAGCTTCCGCTTAGGGCCAGGGGTCCACAATGAGCAGTTCTTC. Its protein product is CASSFRLGPGVHNEQFF.

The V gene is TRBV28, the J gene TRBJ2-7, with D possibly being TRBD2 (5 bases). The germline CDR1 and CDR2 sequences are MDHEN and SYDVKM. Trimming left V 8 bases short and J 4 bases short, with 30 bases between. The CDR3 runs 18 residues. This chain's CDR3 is CASLEGVFRTAPVYEQYF. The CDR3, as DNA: TGTGCCAGCCTCGAGGGTGTTTTCCGAACAGCCCCGGTGTACGAGCAGTACTTC. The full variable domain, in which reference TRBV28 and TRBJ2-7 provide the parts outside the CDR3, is DVKVTQSSRYLVKRTGEKVFLECVQDMDHENMFWYRQDPGLGLRLIYFSYDVKMKEKGDIPEGYSVSREKKERFSLILESASTNQTSMYLCASLEGVFRTAPVYEQYFGPGTRLTVT.

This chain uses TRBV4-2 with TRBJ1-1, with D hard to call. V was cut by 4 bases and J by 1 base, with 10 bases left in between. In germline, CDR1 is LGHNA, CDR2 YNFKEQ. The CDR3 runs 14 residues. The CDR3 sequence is CASSPSGGNTEAFF. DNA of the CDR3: TGTGCCAGCAGCCCCAGCGGCGGGAACACTGAAGCTTTCTTT.

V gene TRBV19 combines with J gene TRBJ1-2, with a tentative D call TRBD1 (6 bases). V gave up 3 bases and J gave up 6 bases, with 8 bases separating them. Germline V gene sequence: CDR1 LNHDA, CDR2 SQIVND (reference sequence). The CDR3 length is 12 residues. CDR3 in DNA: TGTGCCAGTAGTATGAACAGGGATGGCTACACCTTC. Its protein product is CASSMNRDGYTF.

The CDR3 DNA is TGTGCCAGCAGCCCTCAGCGTTTCAGAGGGCGCAGGTGGGAGCAGTACTTC. Its translation is CASSPQRFRGRRWEQYF. The chain uses TRBV7-8 and TRBJ2-5; weak D call: TRBD2 (5 bases). V lost 5 bases and J lost 11, with 30 bases in between. The CDR3 runs 17 residues. Germline CDR1 SGHVS, CDR2 FQNEAQ.